Below, 20 T cell receptor beta chains from the same sample are listed, as sequenced in a study of shared clonotypes between healthy human individuals. The naive CD8 subset, CD45RO-negative cells positively selected for CCR7, excluded terminally differentiated effector memory CD45RA+ cells. TCRdb's copy holds only in-frame clones and misses some; the assay was immunoSEQ multiplex PCR. The table has approximately 2,200,000 clones, about 92% seen once. The sequenced sample was naive CD8+ T cells from PBMCs. The receptor source for this set is a man younger than 35 in good health. Some clones in this sample may be carry-over from other donors' samples.

A note on this clone: The same CDR3 can be traced to other DNA sequences in this sample. The CDR3 DNA is TGTGCCAGCAGTTTGAGGCTAGCGGGAGCCTACAATGAGCAGTTCTTC. Translated: CASSLRLAGAYNEQFF. The V gene is TRBV27, the J gene TRBJ2-1; 10 bases fit TRBD2. Germline-derived CDR1 and CDR2 are MNHEY and SMNVEV (reference sequence). This CDR3 has 16 amino acids. Trimming took 3 bases from V and 2 from J; bases not matched to a gene: 4.

This rearrangement joins TRBV5-4 to TRBJ1-1; unclear D gene. CDR1 and CDR2 from the germline V gene are SGHNT and YYREEE (reference sequence). Trimming removed 4 bases from V and 8 bases from J, with 12 bases in between. The CDR3 is 12 residues long. DNA for the CDR3: TGTGCCAGCAGCCTAGGACGGGAAGAAGCTTTCTTT. Its translation: CASSLGREEAFF.

Notes on this clone: This same CDR3 is encoded by further DNA sequences in the sample. V usage is TRBV28 and J usage is TRBJ1-1; D gene ambiguous. V lost 7 bases and J lost 1, with 4 bases in between. Germline CDR1 MDHEN, CDR2 SYDVKM. CDR3 length: 11 residues. The CDR3 bases are TGTGCCAGCACGGGGAACACTGAAGCTTTCTTT. Translating gives CASTGNTEAFF.

The chain links TRBV6-1 to TRBJ2-1; D may correspond to TRBD1 or TRBD2 (6 bases each). The CDR3 consists of 15 residues. The germline gives CDR1 MNHNS, CDR2 SASEGT. The V gene lost 7 bases and the J gene lost 4 bases, with 17 bases spanning the gap. The CDR3: CASNYREVQYNEQFF. The CDR3 nucleotides read TGTGCCAGCAACTACAGGGAGGTTCAGTACAATGAGCAGTTCTTC.

The chain is built from TRBV27 and TRBJ2-7; D perhaps matches TRBD2 (6 bases). The CDR3 runs 16 residues. Germline loops: CDR1 MNHEY, CDR2 SMNVEV (reference sequence). The V end lost 0 bases, the J end lost 6 bases, and 18 bases lay between the germline ends. The CDR3 DNA reads as TGTGCCAGCAGTTTATCAGGCGGGATGTTACCTACCGAGCAGTACTTC. This codes for CASSLSGGMLPTEQYF.

The chain couples TRBV7-2 to TRBJ2-7; 7 bases fit TRBD2. The V and J ends lost 5 bases and 4 bases, in that order; junction bases with no gene match: 17. The CDR3 runs to 17 residues. Germline values: CDR1 SGHTA, CDR2 FQGNSA. The CDR3 is CASSPTSTSGEGYEQYF. CDR3 nucleotide sequence: TGTGCCAGCAGCCCGACTAGCACCTCGGGAGAGGGGTACGAGCAGTACTTC.

This clone was detected once. For the CDR3, the DNA is TGTGCCAGCAGTACGCGGCGGGAGGGATGGGAGACCCAGTACTTC. Protein product: CASSTRREGWETQYF. The chain joins TRBV6-5 to TRBJ2-5; 9 nucleotides line up with TRBD2. V was clipped by 5 bases and J by 5 bases; unmatched bases: 9. The CDR3 has 15 residues. Germline lookup yields CDR1 MNHEY and CDR2 SVGAGI.

This clone was seen only once. Additional DNA sequences in this sample encode the identical CDR3. The J gene is TRBJ2-5, the V gene TRBV28; D unclear. The CDR3 extends over 12 amino acids. The V gene lost 2 bases and the J gene lost 1 base, with 2 bases spanning the gap. The germline V gene encodes CDR1 MDHEN and CDR2 SYDVKM. Here the CDR3 DNA reads TGTGCCAGCAGTTTACCCCAAGAGACCCAGTACTTC. This encodes CASSLPQETQYF.

The chain recombines TRBV7-9 with TRBJ1-2, with unresolved D. The V and J ends lost 0 bases and 8 bases respectively, with 16 bases between them. The V gene's germline CDR1 is SEHNR and CDR2 FQNEAQ (reference sequence). The CDR3 contains 15 residues. The CDR3 is CASSLAPLEGGGYTF. The CDR3 DNA reads as TGTGCCAGCAGCTTAGCACCTCTGGAAGGAGGCGGCTACACCTTC. Combining the CDR3 with reference TRBV7-9 and TRBJ1-2 gives the whole variable domain DTGVSQNPRHKITKRGQNVTFRCDPISEHNRLYWYRQTLGQGPEFLTYFQNEAQLEKSRLLSDRFSAERPKGSFSTLEIQRTEQGDSAMYLCASSLAPLEGGGYTFGSGTRLTVV.

V and J are TRBV7-9 and TRBJ2-4; tentatively, D is TRBD2 (7 bases). CDR3 size: 18 residues. Trimming took 7 bases from V and 3 from J, leaving 25 bases between them. CDR1 and CDR2 from the germline V gene are SEHNR and FQNEAQ (reference sequence). The CDR3: CASTPDGGGRQVKNIQYF. Written as DNA, the CDR3 is TGTGCCAGCACCCCCGACGGCGGGGGAAGACAGGTCAAAAACATTCAGTACTTC.

This chain joins TRBV27 and TRBJ1-1; weak D call: TRBD1 (6 bases). Germline V gene lookup returns CDR1 MNHEY and CDR2 SMNVEV (reference sequence). V lost 2 bases and J lost 3, with 16 bases in between. This CDR3 comprises 16 residues. The CDR3 spells CASSLGAGQAYTEAFF. The CDR3 DNA follows: TGTGCCAGCAGTTTAGGGGCGGGACAAGCATACACTGAAGCTTTCTTT.

The chain employs TRBV4-3 and TRBJ2-5; D not resolved. V was shortened by 0 bases and J by 3 bases, with 8 bases between the two germline ends. CDR3 length: 14 amino acids. Looked up from germline, CDR1 is LGHNA and CDR2 is YSLEER. CDR3 in DNA: TGCGCCAGCAGCCAAGATCAAACAGAAGAGACCCAGTACTTC. Translating it yields CASSQDQTEETQYF.

V gene TRBV11-1 combines with J gene TRBJ2-7; D gene uncertain. The CDR3 is made up of 12 amino acids. Deletions cut 3 bases from V and 7 bases from J, with 10 bases between. The germline V gene encodes CDR1 SGHAT and CDR2 FQDESV (reference sequence). The CDR3, as DNA: TGTGCCAGCAGCTTGGGCCTGCGTGAGCAGTACTTC. Translated: CASSLGLREQYF.

The gene calls are TRBV6-1 and TRBJ2-1; D is uncertain. The V gene's germline CDR1 is MNHNS and CDR2 SASEGT. V lost 4 bases to trimming and J lost 8 bases, with 6 bases between them. The CDR3 has 11 amino acids. This CDR3 is CASSVNDEQFF. Here the CDR3 DNA reads TGTGCCAGCAGTGTCAACGATGAGCAGTTCTTC.

This chain links TRBV9 with TRBJ2-1; TRBD2 matches 7 bases. Per the germline V gene, CDR1 is SGDLS and CDR2 is YYNGEE. CDR3 length: 13 amino acids. After removal of 3 bases from V and 5 bases from J, the junction contained 2 bases not matched to a gene. The CDR3 DNA reads as TGTGCCAGCAGCGGGACTAGAAACAATGAGCAGTTCTTC. Translated, it gives CASSGTRNNEQFF.

This clone was observed once. CDR3 DNA sequence: TGTGCCAGCTCACCATCAGTTTCCGGACAGGGCCCTCTTACCTCCTACGAGCAGTACTTC. It specifies CASSPSVSGQGPLTSYEQYF. The chain employs TRBV18 and TRBJ2-7; 8 bases map to TRBD1. The J segment lost 0 bases and the V segment lost 2 bases, leaving 18 bases of the junction unmatched. This CDR3 comprises 20 residues. The germline V gene encodes CDR1 KGHSH and CDR2 LQKENI.

The chain carries TRBV4-3 and TRBJ2-7; weak D call: TRBD1 (6 bases). CDR1 and CDR2 (germline): LGHNA, YSLEER. V was cut by 5 bases and J by 6 bases, with 23 bases left in between. The CDR3 length is 16 residues. The CDR3 DNA reads TGCGCCAGCAGCTGGTGGGGCAGGGGTGATATCGGCGAGCAGTACTTC. This sequence encodes CASSWWGRGDIGEQYF.

The V and J genes are TRBV9 and TRBJ2-3, with TRBD2 identical over 13 bases. Trimming removed 3 bases from V and 8 bases from J; junction bases left unmatched: 6. Germline V gives CDR1 SGDLS, CDR2 YYNGEE. CDR3 length equals 15 residues. The CDR3 is CASSAWTSGSGTQYF. The DNA of the CDR3 is TGTGCCAGCAGCGCCTGGACTAGCGGGAGTGGTACGCAGTATTTT. The whole variable domain, remainder taken from reference TRBV9 and TRBJ2-3, is DSGVTQTPKHLITATGQRVTLRCSPRSGDLSVYWYQQSLDQGLQFLIQYYNGEERAKGNILERFSAQQFPDLHSELNLSSLELGDSALYFCASSAWTSGSGTQYFGPGTRLTVL.

Regarding this clone: Additional DNA sequences in this sample encode the identical CDR3. This chain links TRBV27 with TRBJ2-3; 8 positions match TRBD2. Germline CDR1 and CDR2: MNHEY and SMNVEV (reference sequence). The CDR3 is 16 amino acids. The junction had 9 bases not matched to a gene; V was cut back by 3 bases and J by 4 bases. Here the CDR3 reads CASSFSAGEVADTQYF. The DNA of the CDR3 is TGTGCCAGCAGTTTCTCAGCGGGAGAAGTAGCAGATACGCAGTATTTT.

The rearrangement uses TRBV5-4 and TRBJ1-4; no definite D call. The V end lost 1 base, the J end lost 3 bases, and 10 bases lay between the germline ends. This CDR3 is built from 15 residues. CDR1 and CDR2 from the germline V gene are SGHNT and YYREEE (reference sequence). The CDR3 reads CASSLSRAPNEKLFF. The CDR3 nucleotides read TGTGCCAGCAGCTTGAGCCGCGCGCCTAATGAAAAACTGTTTTTT.